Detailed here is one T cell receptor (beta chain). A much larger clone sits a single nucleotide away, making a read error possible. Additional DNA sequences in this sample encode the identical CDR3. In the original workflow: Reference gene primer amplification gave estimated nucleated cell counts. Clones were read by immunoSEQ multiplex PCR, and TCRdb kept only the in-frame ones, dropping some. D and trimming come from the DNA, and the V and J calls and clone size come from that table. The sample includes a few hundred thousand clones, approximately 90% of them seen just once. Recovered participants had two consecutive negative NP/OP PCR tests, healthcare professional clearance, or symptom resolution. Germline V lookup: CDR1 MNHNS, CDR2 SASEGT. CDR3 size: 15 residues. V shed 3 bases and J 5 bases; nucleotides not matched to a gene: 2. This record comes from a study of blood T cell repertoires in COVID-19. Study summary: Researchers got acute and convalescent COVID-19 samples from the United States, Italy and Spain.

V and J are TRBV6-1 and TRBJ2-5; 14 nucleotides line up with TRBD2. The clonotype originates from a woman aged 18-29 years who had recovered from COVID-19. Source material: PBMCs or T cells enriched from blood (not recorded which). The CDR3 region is CASSETSGGAETQYF. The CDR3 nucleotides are TGTGCCAGCAGTGAGACTAGCGGGGGGGCCGAGACCCAGTACTTC.